These 8 T cell receptor beta chains were sequenced from one sample in a study of T cells in Graves' hyperthyroidism and ophthalmopathy. TCR beta CDR3 sequences were amplified from RNA transcripts. First-round RT-PCR with HTBI primers amplified the TCR CDR3 region. TCRdb re-analysed the multiplex PCR reads in MiXCR, keeping a single row per CDR3 protein. The sample yields about 420,000 distinct CDR3 sequences, less than 20% seen once. The specimen was blood. Receptor source: a woman between 18 and 29 years old with Graves' hyperthyroidism.

The rearrangement joins TRBV28 to TRBJ1-1, with D possibly TRBD1 on 5 matching bases. V was shortened by 7 bases and J by 5 bases, with 17 bases between the two germline ends. This CDR3 is 14 amino acids long. CDR1 is MDHEN, CDR2 SYDVKM, per germline. CDR3 region: CASTPRGVWTEAFF. Here the CDR3 DNA reads TGTGCCAGCACCCCAAGGGGAGTTTGGACTGAAGCTTTCTTT.

The J gene is TRBJ2-3, the V gene TRBV10-3; TRBD1 agrees at 9 bases. CDR1 ENHRY and CDR2 SYGVKD come from the germline V gene. The V gene end was trimmed by 0 bases and the J gene end by 0 bases; junction bases not matched to a gene: 7. CDR3 length: 18 amino acids. The CDR3 region has the DNA TGTGCCATCAGTGAGTCGGCGGTCGGGACAGGGAGCACAGATACGCAGTATTTT. Amino acid sequence: CAISESAVGTGSTDTQYF.

This clonotype appeared a few times. The CDR3 sequence is CASSHLREGIRGYTF. CDR3 coding DNA: TGTGCCAGCAGCCATCTCAGGGAAGGGATACGAGGCTACACCTTC. The chain carries TRBV14 and TRBJ1-2, with D maybe TRBD1 (5 bases). The V gene lost 3 bases and the J gene lost 8 bases, with 19 bases spanning the gap. CDR3 length: 15 amino acids. Germline V gene lookup returns CDR1 SGHDN and CDR2 FVKESK.

The chain combines TRBV18 with TRBJ2-2, with D possibly called TRBD1 or TRBD2 (6 bases each). Trimming removed 2 bases at V and 1 base at J, with 17 bases between. The CDR3 consists of 18 residues. Germline V gives CDR1 KGHSH, CDR2 LQKENI. The CDR3 reads CASSPSLWGAGNTGELFF. The CDR3 DNA follows: TGTGCCAGCTCACCATCGCTTTGGGGGGCCGGGAACACCGGGGAGCTGTTTTTT.

In this sample, this clonotype turned up many times. The chain couples TRBV20-1 to TRBJ2-5; D may be TRBD1 (5 bases). Germline CDR1 is DFQATT and CDR2 is SNEGSKA (reference sequence). The length of the CDR3 is 15 residues. The germline V and J ends were trimmed by 0 bases and 0 bases, with 11 bases remaining between them. The CDR3 loop is CSARDRKGYQETQYF. For the CDR3, the DNA is TGCAGTGCTAGAGATAGGAAGGGGTACCAAGAGACCCAGTACTTC.

This clonotype has ten or more counts. The V gene is TRBV10-2, the J gene TRBJ1-1; D is undetermined. Trimming shortened V by 6 bases and J by 3 bases, and 11 bases separated the two germline ends. Germline loops: CDR1 WSHSY, CDR2 SAAADI. The CDR3 is made up of 13 amino acids. As DNA, the CDR3 is TGCGCCAGCAGATTGGGAGATCACACTGAAGCTTTCTTT. This gives the protein CASRLGDHTEAFF.

There are a few counts of this clonotype. The V and J genes are TRBV10-3 and TRBJ2-7; 10 bases align to TRBD1. Germline V gene lookup returns CDR1 ENHRY and CDR2 SYGVKD. The V gene end was trimmed by 3 bases and the J gene end by 3 bases; junction bases not matched to a gene: 2. There are 14 residues in the CDR3. CDR3 amino acids: CAISDRTGGYEQYF. The CDR3 DNA sequence: TGTGCCATCAGTGATAGGACAGGGGGCTACGAGCAGTACTTC.

Ten or more counts support this clonotype. V and J are TRBV20-1 and TRBJ1-2; TRBD1 matches at 8 bases. J gave up 8 bases and V 4 bases, and 6 bases lay outside the gene matches. Germline V CDR1 and CDR2: DFQATT, SNEGSKA (reference sequence). The CDR3 loop spans 12 amino acids. CDR3 in DNA: TGCAGTGCTACTACGACAGGGGTCGGCTACACCTTC. It codes for CSATTTGVGYTF.